The sequence of this T cell receptor (beta chain) was determined in a study of identical twins. Findings of the study overall: Carriage of fewer insertions was seen in abundant cord blood beta clonotypes, whereas memory repertoires showed none. Twins' excess sharing was less marked for out-of-frame beta sequences. Conclusions came from cross-sectional statistical analysis, not from following the same donors.

The CDR3 consists of 16 residues. Germline lookup yields CDR1 SGHTA and CDR2 FQGTGA. The V segment lost 4 bases and the J segment 7 bases; nucleotides outside the gene matches: 8. MiXCR, applied by TCRdb to the 5' RACE reads, yields one record per CDR3 protein. Of 500,000 or so distinct CDR3 sequences listed, more than 13% were seen once; the top ten hold more than 0.8%. This clonotype appeared a few times. What it recognizes is unknown. These data also formed part of another study, on yellow fever vaccine responses in identical twins.

Sequenced: CD4+ T cells sorted from blood. The clonotype originates from a woman aged 18-35 years in good health. V is TRBV7-3 and J is TRBJ2-3; 13 bases fit TRBD2. CDR3 residues: CASSSMTSGGWHTQYF. In nucleotides, the CDR3 is TGTGCCAGCAGCTCTATGACTAGCGGGGGGTGGCATACGCAGTATTTT.